This T cell receptor (beta chain) was documented in a study of shared clonotypes between healthy human individuals. Germline assignment: CDR1 SGHNT and CDR2 YYREEE (reference sequence). The CDR3 spans 17 residues. V shed 4 bases and J 3 bases; nucleotides not matched to a gene: 12. Researchers divided each subset's genomic DNA evenly across several immunoSEQ plates. Replicate sorted-subset PCRs were loaded with around 220 ng DNA, roughly 33,000 T cell genomes. Authors' analysis steps: Junction-only sequences produced by ImmunoSEQ had no quality scores, so filtering differed. TCRdb's copy holds only in-frame clones and misses some; the assay was immunoSEQ multiplex PCR. V and J calls and clone size come straight from that table; D and trimming were deduced from the DNA. This table holds 2 million to 3 million clones, roughly 92% found once.

The chain links TRBV5-4 to TRBJ1-1; TRBD1 matches at 10 bases. The sequence came from a man between 18 and 29 years old in good health. The material sequenced was naive CD4+ T cells sorted from blood. Regarding subset: CD45RA+ positively selected. The CDR3 DNA is TGTGCCAGCAGCCCCATCGCCGGGACAGGGGACGACACTGAAGCTTTCTTT. Translation: CASSPIAGTGDDTEAFF. Supplemented by reference TRBV5-4 and TRBJ1-1, the full variable domain reads ETGVTQSPTHLIKTRGQQVTLRCSSQSGHNTVSWYQQALGQGPQFIFQYYREEENGRGNFPPRFSGLQFPNYSSELNVNALELDDSALYLCASSPIAGTGDDTEAFFGQGTRLTVV.